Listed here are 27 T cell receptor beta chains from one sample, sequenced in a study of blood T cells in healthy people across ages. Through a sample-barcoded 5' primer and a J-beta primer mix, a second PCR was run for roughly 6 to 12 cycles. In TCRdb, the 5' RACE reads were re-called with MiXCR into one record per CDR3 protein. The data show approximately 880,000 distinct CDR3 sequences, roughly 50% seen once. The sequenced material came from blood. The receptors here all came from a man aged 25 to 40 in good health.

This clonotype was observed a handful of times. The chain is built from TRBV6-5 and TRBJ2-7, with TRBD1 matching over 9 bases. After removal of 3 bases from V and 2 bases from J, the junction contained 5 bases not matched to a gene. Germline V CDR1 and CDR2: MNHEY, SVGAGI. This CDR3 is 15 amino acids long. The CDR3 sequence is CASSYEGTGPYEQYF. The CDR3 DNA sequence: TGTGCCAGCAGTTATGAAGGGACAGGGCCCTACGAGCAGTACTTC.

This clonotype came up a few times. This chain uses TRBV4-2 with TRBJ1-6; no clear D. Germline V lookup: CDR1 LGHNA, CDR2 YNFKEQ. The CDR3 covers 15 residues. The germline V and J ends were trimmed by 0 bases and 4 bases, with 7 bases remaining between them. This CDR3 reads CASSQDTQYNSPLHF. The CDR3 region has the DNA TGTGCCAGCAGCCAAGACACCCAGTATAATTCACCCCTCCACTTT.

The CDR3 spells CASSPGTGALGHGYTF. The CDR3 bases are TGTGCCAGCAGTCCCGGGACAGGGGCTTTAGGACATGGCTACACCTTC. The genes are TRBV6-5 and TRBJ1-2; 10 positions match TRBD1. In germline, CDR1 is MNHEY, CDR2 SVGAGI. The V segment lost 5 bases and the J segment 6 bases; nucleotides outside the gene matches: 12. The CDR3 runs to 16 residues.

In DNA form, the CDR3 reads TGCGCCAGCAGCCAGATAGCGGGGGCACGTGAGACCCAGTACTTC. Protein product: CASSQIAGARETQYF. The rearrangement uses TRBV4-1 and TRBJ2-5; 9 positions agree with TRBD2. This CDR3 comprises 15 residues. V gave up 3 bases and J gave up 5 bases; unmatched junction bases: 7. CDR1 and CDR2 (germline): MGHRA, YSYEKL.

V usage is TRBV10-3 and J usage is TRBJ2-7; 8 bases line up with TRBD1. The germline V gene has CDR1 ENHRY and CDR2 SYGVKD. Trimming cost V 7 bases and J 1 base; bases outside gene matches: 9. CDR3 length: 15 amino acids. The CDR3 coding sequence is TGTGCCATCATGACAGGGGAATATCGTTCCTACGAGCAGTACTTC. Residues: CAIMTGEYRSYEQYF.

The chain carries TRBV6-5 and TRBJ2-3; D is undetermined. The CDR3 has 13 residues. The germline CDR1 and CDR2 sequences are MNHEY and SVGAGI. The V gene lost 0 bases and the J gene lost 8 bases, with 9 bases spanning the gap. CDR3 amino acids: CASSYSGLGTQYF. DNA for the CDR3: TGTGCCAGCAGTTACTCAGGGTTGGGTACGCAGTATTTT.

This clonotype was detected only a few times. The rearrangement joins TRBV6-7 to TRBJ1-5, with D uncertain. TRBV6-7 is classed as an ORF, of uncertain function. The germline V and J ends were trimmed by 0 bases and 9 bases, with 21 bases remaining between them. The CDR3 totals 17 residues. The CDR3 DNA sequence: TGTGCCAGCAGTTACTCGTCTCAGTCGGACCTGGTTGGGCCCCAGCATTTT. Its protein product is CASSYSSQSDLVGPQHF.

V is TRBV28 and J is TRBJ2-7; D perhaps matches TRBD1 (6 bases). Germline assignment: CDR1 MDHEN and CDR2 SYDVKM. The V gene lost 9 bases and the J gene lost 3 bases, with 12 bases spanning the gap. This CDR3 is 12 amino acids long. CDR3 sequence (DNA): TGTGCCAGTTGGACCAGGGGCTACGAGCAGTACTTC. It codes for CASWTRGYEQYF.

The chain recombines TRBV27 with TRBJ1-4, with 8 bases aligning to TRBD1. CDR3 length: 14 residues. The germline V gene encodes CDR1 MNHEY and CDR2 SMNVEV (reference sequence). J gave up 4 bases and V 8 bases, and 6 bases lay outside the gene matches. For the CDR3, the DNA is TGTGCCAGCTACAGGGGGAAGGGTAATGAAAAACTGTTTTTT. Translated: CASYRGKGNEKLFF.

CDR3 DNA sequence: TGTGCCAGCAGTTCCCCTAGGGTGAATGAAAAACTGTTTTTT. Protein: CASSSPRVNEKLFF. The chain uses TRBV28 and TRBJ1-4; D unclear. CDR1 MDHEN and CDR2 SYDVKM come from the germline V gene. CDR3 length: 14 residues. Trimming stripped 4 bases from V and 5 bases from J, with 11 bases between. The variable domain in full, completed from reference TRBV28 and TRBJ1-4, reads DVKVTQSSRYLVKRTGEKVFLECVQDMDHENMFWYRQDPGLGLRLIYFSYDVKMKEKGDIPEGYSVSREKKERFSLILESASTNQTSMYLCASSSPRVNEKLFFGSGTQLSVL.

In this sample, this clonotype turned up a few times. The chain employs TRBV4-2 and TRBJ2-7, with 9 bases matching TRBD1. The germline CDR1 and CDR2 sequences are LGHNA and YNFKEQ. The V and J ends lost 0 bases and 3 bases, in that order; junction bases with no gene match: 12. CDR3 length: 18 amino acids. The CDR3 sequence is CASSQDLGDRDAYYEQYF. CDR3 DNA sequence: TGTGCCAGCAGCCAAGATCTTGGGGACAGGGATGCGTACTACGAGCAGTACTTC.

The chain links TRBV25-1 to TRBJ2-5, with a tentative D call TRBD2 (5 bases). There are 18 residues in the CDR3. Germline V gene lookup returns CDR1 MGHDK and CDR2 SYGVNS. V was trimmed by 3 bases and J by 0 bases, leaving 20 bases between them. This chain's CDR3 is CASSDPLPEGRNQETQYF. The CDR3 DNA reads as TGTGCCAGCAGTGATCCCCTCCCCGAGGGCAGGAACCAAGAGACCCAGTACTTC. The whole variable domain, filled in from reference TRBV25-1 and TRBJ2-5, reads EADIYQTPRYLVIGTGKKITLECSQTMGHDKMYWYQQDPGMELHLIHYSYGVNSTEKGDLSSESTVSRIRTEHFPLTLESARPSHTSQYLCASSDPLPEGRNQETQYFGPGTRLLVL.

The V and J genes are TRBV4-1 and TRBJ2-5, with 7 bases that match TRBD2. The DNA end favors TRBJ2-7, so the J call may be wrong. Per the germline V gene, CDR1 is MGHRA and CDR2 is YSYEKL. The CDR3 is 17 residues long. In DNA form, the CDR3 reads TGCGCCAGCAGCCAAGAAGGAGGGCCCTCCTCGGGGGGCGAGCAGTACTTC. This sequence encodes CASSQEGGPSSGGEQYF.

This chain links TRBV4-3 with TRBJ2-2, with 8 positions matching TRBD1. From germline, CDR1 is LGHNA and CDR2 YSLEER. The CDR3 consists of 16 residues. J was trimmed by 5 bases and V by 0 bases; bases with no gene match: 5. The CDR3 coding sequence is TGCGCCAGCAGCCAAGATTTACAGGGGGTAACCGGGGAGCTGTTTTTT. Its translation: CASSQDLQGVTGELFF.

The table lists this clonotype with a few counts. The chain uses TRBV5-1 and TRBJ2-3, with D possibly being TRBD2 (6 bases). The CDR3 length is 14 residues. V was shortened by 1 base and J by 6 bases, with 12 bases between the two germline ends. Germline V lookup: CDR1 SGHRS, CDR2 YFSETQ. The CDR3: CASSLPGRGDTQYF. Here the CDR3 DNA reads TGCGCCAGCAGCTTGCCCGGGCGGGGTGATACGCAGTATTTT.

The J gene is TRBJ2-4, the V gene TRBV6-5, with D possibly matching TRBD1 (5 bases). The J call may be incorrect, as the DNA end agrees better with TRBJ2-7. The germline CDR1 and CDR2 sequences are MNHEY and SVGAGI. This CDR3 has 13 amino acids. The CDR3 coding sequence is TGTGCCAGCAGGCGCAGGGTGTGGGGCGAGCAGTACTTC. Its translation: CASRRRVWGEQYF.

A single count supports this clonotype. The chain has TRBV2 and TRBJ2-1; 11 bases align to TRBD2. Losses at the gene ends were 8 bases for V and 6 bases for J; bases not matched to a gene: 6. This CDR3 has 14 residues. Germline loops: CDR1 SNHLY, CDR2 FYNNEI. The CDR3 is CASSGTSGPNEQFF. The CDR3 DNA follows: TGTGCCAGCTCCGGGACTAGCGGTCCCAATGAGCAGTTCTTC.

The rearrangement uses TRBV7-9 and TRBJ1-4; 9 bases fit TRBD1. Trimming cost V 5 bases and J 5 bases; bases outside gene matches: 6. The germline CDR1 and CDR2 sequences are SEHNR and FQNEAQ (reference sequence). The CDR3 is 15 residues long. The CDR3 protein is CASSPTGGGNEKLFF. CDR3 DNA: TGTGCCAGCAGCCCTACAGGGGGCGGGAATGAAAAACTGTTTTTT.

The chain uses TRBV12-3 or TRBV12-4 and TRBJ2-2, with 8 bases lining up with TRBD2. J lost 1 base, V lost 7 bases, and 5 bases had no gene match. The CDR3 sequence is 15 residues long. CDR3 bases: TGTGCCAGCACCACGGGGGGGAGGAACACCGGGGAGCTGTTTTTT. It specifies CASTTGGRNTGELFF.

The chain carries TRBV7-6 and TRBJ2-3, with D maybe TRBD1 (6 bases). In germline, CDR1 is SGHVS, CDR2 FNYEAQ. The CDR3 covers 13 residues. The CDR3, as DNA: TGTGCTACCTCGGACAGTATCGCAGATACGCAGTATTTT. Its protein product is CATSDSIADTQYF.

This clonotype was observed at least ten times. Here the CDR3 DNA reads TGTGCCAGCAGCCGAATACGGGGGCCGTACGAGCAGTACTTC. Encoded protein: CASSRIRGPYEQYF. V is TRBV7-2 and J is TRBJ2-7; D is tentatively TRBD1 or TRBD2 (6 bases each). Trimming took 5 bases from V and 4 from J, leaving 15 bases between them. The germline CDR1 and CDR2 sequences are SGHTA and FQGNSA. This CDR3 is 14 amino acids long.

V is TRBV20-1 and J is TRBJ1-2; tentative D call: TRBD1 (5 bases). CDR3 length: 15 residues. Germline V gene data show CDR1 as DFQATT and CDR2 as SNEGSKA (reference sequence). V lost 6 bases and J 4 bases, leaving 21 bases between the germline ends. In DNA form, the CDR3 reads TGCAGTGCCTTTAACTGGGCGAGACAGCCCTATGGCTACACCTTC. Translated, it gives CSAFNWARQPYGYTF.

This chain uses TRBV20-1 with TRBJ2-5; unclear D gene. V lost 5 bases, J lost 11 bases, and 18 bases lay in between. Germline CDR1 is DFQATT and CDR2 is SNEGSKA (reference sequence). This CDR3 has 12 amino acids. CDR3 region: CSAYRTVSEQYF. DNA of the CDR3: TGCAGTGCTTATCGGACGGTTTCTGAGCAGTACTTC.

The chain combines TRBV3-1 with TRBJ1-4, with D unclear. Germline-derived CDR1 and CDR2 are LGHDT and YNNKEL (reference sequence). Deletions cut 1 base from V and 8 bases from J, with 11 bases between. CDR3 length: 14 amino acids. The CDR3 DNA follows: TGTGCCAGCAGCCAAGGGCAGGCCGGGGAAAAACTGTTTTTT. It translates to CASSQGQAGEKLFF. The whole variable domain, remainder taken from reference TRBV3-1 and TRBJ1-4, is DTAVSQTPKYLVTQMGNDKSIKCEQNLGHDTMYWYKQDSKKFLKIMFSYNNKELIINETVPNRFSPKSPDKAHLNLHINSLELGDSAVYFCASSQGQAGEKLFFGSGTQLSVL.

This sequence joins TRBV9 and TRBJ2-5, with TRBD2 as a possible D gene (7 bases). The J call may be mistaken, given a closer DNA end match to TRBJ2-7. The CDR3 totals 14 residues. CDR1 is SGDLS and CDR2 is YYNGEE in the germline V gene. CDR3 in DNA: TGTGCCAGCAGCCCGGAGGGGGGGATTTACGAGCAGTACTTC. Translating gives CASSPEGGIYEQYF.

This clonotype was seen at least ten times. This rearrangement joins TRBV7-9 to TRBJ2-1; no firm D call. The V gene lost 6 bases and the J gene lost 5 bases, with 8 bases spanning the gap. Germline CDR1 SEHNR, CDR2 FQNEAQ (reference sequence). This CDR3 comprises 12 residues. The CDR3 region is CASSSPDNEQFF. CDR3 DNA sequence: TGTGCCAGCAGTTCTCCAGACAATGAGCAGTTCTTC.

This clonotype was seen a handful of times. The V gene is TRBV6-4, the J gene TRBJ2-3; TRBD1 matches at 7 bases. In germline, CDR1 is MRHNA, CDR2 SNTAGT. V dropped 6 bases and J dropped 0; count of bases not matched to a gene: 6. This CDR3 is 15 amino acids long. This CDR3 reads CASRLTGMSTDTQYF. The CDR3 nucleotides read TGTGCCAGCAGGCTGACAGGGATGAGCACAGATACGCAGTATTTT.